This entry describes one T cell receptor beta chain. This entry is derived from a study of shared clonotypes between healthy human individuals. Study-level information: Donors had three CD4 naive, three CD4 memory, two CD8 naive and one CD8 memory plate apiece.

The junction had 8 bases not matched to a gene; V was cut back by 6 bases and J by 7 bases. The CDR3 is made up of 15 amino acids. Germline loops: CDR1 SGHRS, CDR2 YFSETQ. At a deep level, the assay was run. Using immunoSEQ multiplex PCR, the repertoire was profiled, and TCRdb retains in-frame clones only, with some absent. Of a few million clones in the sample, around nine tenths were seen once. Sequenced material: naive CD4+ T cells sorted from blood. This sample's subset: CD45RA+ positively selected. The TCR was taken from a young man in good health. The genes are TRBV5-1 and TRBJ2-1; 12 bases fit TRBD1. CDR3 loop: CASTLPGQGANEQFF. The CDR3 DNA reads TGCGCCAGCACCCTTCCGGGACAGGGGGCTAATGAGCAGTTCTTC. The full variable domain, its missing parts supplied by reference TRBV5-1 and TRBJ2-1, is KAGVTQTPRYLIKTRGQQVTLSCSPISGHRSVSWYQQTPGQGLQFLFEYFSETQRNKGNFPGRFSGRQFSNSRSEMNVSTLELGDSALYLCASTLPGQGANEQFFGPGTRLTVL.